The T cell receptor beta chain described here comes from a study of shared clonotypes between healthy human individuals (dated by TCRdb to between 2020 and 2021). General notes on the study: Two women and a few men aged 18 to 49 years were included in the cohort. For each donor, CD4 naive and CD4 memory were each given three plates, CD8 naive was given two plates, and CD8 memory was given one plate. The study deeply sequenced blood TCR repertoires of about five healthy adults to estimate repertoire size and the extent of clonotype sharing between individuals. Libraries were prepared and TCR repertoires were sequenced by different laboratories using diverse techniques, in order to increase sequencing depth and limit assay-specific biases. Per donor, leukapheresis produced somewhere between about 0.8 and 9 billion PBMCs.

Using the deep immunoSEQ assay, multiplex PCR amplified TCR CDR3 regions from genomic DNA. Genomic DNA extracted from each cell subset was distributed evenly over all wells of several immunoSEQ 96-well plates, and each plate served as one replicate. For sorted subsets, approximately 190 ng of genomic DNA, equivalent to 25,000 to 35,000 T cell genomes, went into each replicate PCR. The purified libraries were quantified using a Qubit 3.0 fluorometer, sized with a Bioanalyzer 2100, and then quantified again using the KAPA Library Quantification kit. Every immunoSEQ 96-well plate was sequenced on a separate single-read 150-cycle Illumina NextSeq 550 flow cell. In the paper's pipeline: The immunoSEQ output contained only junctional sequences without quality scores, so filtering could not match that applied to full-length reads. To assign V/J genes and CDR3, sequences were annotated against IMGT germline references using PyIR, a Python wrapper for IgBLAST v1.9. Any read was removed if the V/J assignment was weak (E-value above 1e-6), the CDR3 was missing, or the read contained stop codons, out-of-frame junctions, or ambiguous translated residues. V3J clonotypes were defined by identical inferred V gene, J gene, and CDR3 amino acid sequence. To compute the percentage overlap between repertoires, the number of shared unique clonotypes was divided by the size of the smaller repertoire. Repertoire richness was assessed with RTK rarefaction, the Chao1 estimator, and Recon v2.1 estimates of unobserved clonotypes. Generation probabilities for all TCRbeta clonotypes obtained by the gDNA method from a handful of donors were computed using OLGA. Here the immuneACCESS table is served through TCRdb, limited to in-frame sequences with V and J called. Missing clones are a known gap in these copies; in checked studies unresolved V genes cover under half, and the rest lacks a known reason. V, J and clone size were drawn from that table, and D and trimming were deduced from the DNA. The sample table holds 300,000 to 400,000 clones, of which around nine tenths were seen once. The ten largest account for around 15% of the sample.

Donors were healthy HIV-negative adults with no recently reported acute infections or vaccinations. Every donor was a Caucasian adult residing in Nashville, Tennessee, USA. CD8 memory samples were composed of magnetically selected CD45RO+ cells combined with CCR7-negative CD45RA+ effector memory (TemRA) cells. Blood was collected by leukapheresis, and PBMCs were isolated by Ficoll-Histopaque density gradient centrifugation and then cryopreserved in liquid nitrogen vapor phase. Purity and quantity of every magnetically sorted T cell population were checked by analytical flow cytometry. Genomic DNA was isolated from each sorted fraction and quantified by UV absorbance on a Nanodrop 2000c. This clone has just a few counts. Its cognate antigen has yet to be identified. The input lacks base qualities; no much larger clone sits a single base away. The germline V gene yields MGHRA for CDR1 and YSYEKL for CDR2. From the cysteine through the phenylalanine, the CDR3 covers 15 amino acids. The entry retains the CDR3 DNA only, 45 bases that are in frame from base 1. Trimmed from V: 1 base; trimmed from J: 7 bases; junction bases lacking a gene match: 5.

Points the paper makes about the study in general: Pairwise subsampling indicated that sequencing depth was expected to affect the degree of clonotype sharing among donors. Rarefaction of sorted-subset datasets indicated incomplete sequencing despite the large sequencing depth. Sampling was restricted to blood, and TCR repertoires in tissue are likely to differ from TCR repertoires in blood. Because the study included only a small number of donors, the genetic and exposure-history diversity represented was limited. Naive subsets generally had larger estimated clonotype richness than memory subsets. Clonotypes shared by all four sorted-subset donors showed higher generation probabilities than non-shared clonotypes. Sharing across a handful of donors was observed for 5% to 6.5% of naive CD4, over 3% of naive CD8, 2% to 2.5% of memory CD4, and about 0.4% of memory CD8 clonotypes.

The specimen sequenced was memory CD8+ T cells sorted from blood. The sample's cell subset or site, from its label and the paper: CD45RO+ cells pooled with CCR7-negative TemRA cells. The chain is encoded by TRBV4-1 joined to TRBJ1-2, with 11 central nucleotides matching TRBD1. This receptor was obtained from a man younger than 30 in good health. The nucleotide sequence is given as TGCGCCAGCAGCCAAGCCAAGGGGACAGGGGGTGGCTACACCTTC. It codes for CASSQAKGTGGGYTF.